Listed below are T cell receptor beta chains from one sample, sequenced in a study of OX40 agonist ivuxolimab in advanced cancers. The protocol was immunoSEQ multiplex PCR, while the TCRdb copy is restricted to in-frame clones and leaves out a portion. The sample has roughly 40,000 clones, more than 80% seen once. The material sequenced was CD4+ or CD8+ T cells sorted from blood, taken in a trial of the OX40 agonist ivuxolimab. The receptors here all came from an adult with an advanced solid tumor such as melanoma, head and neck, liver or kidney cancer. CDR3s include the opening cysteine and the closing phenylalanine or tryptophan. Fields, in order: CDR3 length, clone size, J gene, D gene, V gene, CDR3 DNA, CDR3 protein. The D gene is left open where the match is weak. Rows give clone size only sometimes, using once, few, many, or a class for an expanded clone.

cdr3_length: 18; clone_size: .; j_call: TRBJ2-7; d_call: .; v_call: TRBV21-1; cdr3_nt: TGTGCCAGCAGCAACACAACCCCGGGTTCCAGTGTCCAGGGCGAGCAGTACTTC; cdr3_aa: CASSNTTPGSSVQGEQYF
cdr3_length: 14; clone_size: .; j_call: TRBJ1-2; d_call: TRBD1; v_call: TRBV2; cdr3_nt: TGTGCCAGCAGTTTGGGACAGGGGGGTCATGGCTACACCTTC; cdr3_aa: CASSLGQGGHGYTF
cdr3_length: 18; clone_size: .; j_call: TRBJ1-1; d_call: .; v_call: TRBV7-9; cdr3_nt: TGTGCCAGCAGGCACCCGGGGGGGGCCGGAGGTTCGAACACTGAAGCTTTCTTT; cdr3_aa: CASRHPGGAGGSNTEAFF
cdr3_length: 15; clone_size: .; j_call: TRBJ2-7; d_call: .; v_call: TRBV2; cdr3_nt: TGTGCCAGCAGTGCTCGTGCGGGTCCCTCCTACGAGCAGTACTTC; cdr3_aa: CASSARAGPSYEQYF
cdr3_length: 19; clone_size: .; j_call: TRBJ1-6; d_call: .; v_call: TRBV5-1; cdr3_nt: TGCGCCAGCAGCCCTGGAATATCACCTCCGAGCTCCTATAATTCACCCCTCCACTTT; cdr3_aa: CASSPGISPPSSYNSPLHF
cdr3_length: 16; clone_size: .; j_call: TRBJ1-3; d_call: .; v_call: TRBV6-6; cdr3_nt: TGTGCCAGCAGTCAACAAAGACAGAGCACTGGAAACACCATATATTTT; cdr3_aa: CASSQQRQSTGNTIYF
cdr3_length: 15; clone_size: .; j_call: TRBJ1-2; d_call: .; v_call: TRBV18; cdr3_nt: TGTGCCAGCTCACCCCTTGGCAGTAGTAAGGGTGGCTACACCTTC; cdr3_aa: CASSPLGSSKGGYTF
cdr3_length: 16; clone_size: .; j_call: TRBJ1-4; d_call: TRBD1; v_call: TRBV5-5; cdr3_nt: TGTGCCAGCAGCCCTGGACAGGGCGAAGGTAATGAAAAACTGTTTTTT; cdr3_aa: CASSPGQGEGNEKLFF
cdr3_length: 16; clone_size: .; j_call: TRBJ2-2; d_call: .; v_call: TRBV5-6; cdr3_nt: TGTGCCAGCAGCTTGGGGCCGGGACCGAACACCGGGGAGCTGTTTTTT; cdr3_aa: CASSLGPGPNTGELFF
cdr3_length: 18; clone_size: .; j_call: TRBJ2-3; d_call: TRBD2; v_call: TRBV7-3; cdr3_nt: TGTGCCAGCAGCTTACGGGGGCCGGGACTAGCGGCCACAGATACGCAGTATTTT; cdr3_aa: CASSLRGPGLAATDTQYF
cdr3_length: 17; clone_size: .; j_call: TRBJ1-5; d_call: TRBD1; v_call: TRBV7-3; cdr3_nt: TGTGCCAGCAGCCCCACACAGGGGGCTGAACCGAATCAGCCCCAGCATTTT; cdr3_aa: CASSPTQGAEPNQPQHF
cdr3_length: 14; clone_size: .; j_call: TRBJ1-4; d_call: TRBD1; v_call: TRBV6-6; cdr3_nt: TGTGCCAGCAGTGACAGGGGTGGTAATGAAAAACTGTTTTTT; cdr3_aa: CASSDRGGNEKLFF
cdr3_length: 17; clone_size: once; j_call: TRBJ1-1; d_call: TRBD1; v_call: TRBV5-4; cdr3_nt: TGTGCCAGCAGCTCAGGGGGGACAGGGAGGAGTAACACTGAAGCTTTCTTT; cdr3_aa: CASSSGGTGRSNTEAFF
cdr3_length: 14; clone_size: .; j_call: TRBJ2-1; d_call: TRBD2; v_call: TRBV12-5; cdr3_nt: TGTGCTACTCGCGGCGGGAGGGCCATAGATGAGCAGTTCTTC; cdr3_aa: CATRGGRAIDEQFF
cdr3_length: 15; clone_size: once; j_call: TRBJ2-2; d_call: TRBD1; v_call: TRBV7-9; cdr3_nt: TGTGCCAGCAGCGGTACCGGGACAGGGATCGGGGAGCTGTTTTTT; cdr3_aa: CASSGTGTGIGELFF
cdr3_length: 12; clone_size: .; j_call: TRBJ1-1; d_call: .; v_call: TRBV6-6; cdr3_nt: TGTGCCAGCAGTACCGCGAACACTGAAGCTTTCTTT; cdr3_aa: CASSTANTEAFF
cdr3_length: 14; clone_size: .; j_call: TRBJ2-5; d_call: TRBD1; v_call: TRBV5-1; cdr3_nt: TGCGCCAGCAGCTTAGACAGGGGGGGAGAGACCCAGTACTTC; cdr3_aa: CASSLDRGGETQYF
cdr3_length: 21; clone_size: .; j_call: TRBJ2-6; d_call: .; v_call: TRBV30; cdr3_nt: TGTGCCTGGAGTGGATACCTCAGCGGTTCGGGAGAGGCTTCTGGGGCCAACGTCCTGACTTTC; cdr3_aa: CAWSGYLSGSGEASGANVLTF